Shown below are 22 T cell receptor beta chains from a single sample sequenced in a study of Ad26.COV2.S vaccination and SARS-CoV-2 variants. Some clones are missing from TCRdb's copy, which holds only in-frame ones; the method was immunoSEQ multiplex PCR. The table records some 180,000 clones, around nine tenths of them present only once. The source was peripheral blood, collected after recovery from COVID-19. These TCRs come from a human donor who had recovered from COVID-19.

The chain uses TRBV4-1 and TRBJ2-2; the D is unclear. Germline CDR1 MGHRA, CDR2 YSYEKL. V lost 1 base and J 8 bases, leaving 5 bases between the germline ends. The length of the CDR3 is 12 residues. The CDR3: CASSQGVGELFF. In DNA form, the CDR3 reads TGCGCCAGCAGCCAAGGAGTGGGGGAGCTGTTTTTT.

The chain is built from TRBV6-5 and TRBJ2-2; TRBD2 matches 7 bases. This CDR3 has 12 residues. The V gene's germline CDR1 is MNHEY and CDR2 SVGAGI. V lost 8 bases to trimming and J lost 8 bases; unmatched junction nucleotides: 5. CDR3 DNA: TGTGCCAGCGATAGGGGAGGGGGGGAGCTGTTTTTT. It yields the protein CASDRGGGELFF.

V usage is TRBV13 and J usage is TRBJ2-3; possible D gene TRBD2, 6 bases. CDR1 is PRHDT, CDR2 FYEKMQ, per germline (reference sequence). This CDR3 region has 14 residues. V was clipped by 7 bases and J by 4 bases, with 15 bases between them. Here the CDR3 reads CASKRLEVSDTQYF. The DNA of the CDR3 is TGTGCCAGCAAAAGACTAGAGGTTTCAGATACGCAGTATTTT.

The chain recombines TRBV5-1 with TRBJ2-7; 8 bases match TRBD1. The CDR3 runs to 15 residues. V gave up 4 bases and J gave up 13 bases; unmatched junction bases: 19. Per germline, CDR1 SGHRS and CDR2 YFSETQ. The CDR3 loop is CASSPGQGGLKERYF. CDR3 DNA: TGCGCCAGCAGCCCTGGACAGGGAGGCCTAAAAGAAAGATACTTC.

V usage is TRBV5-8 and J usage is TRBJ2-7; D gene uncertain. Germline V gives CDR1 SGHTS, CDR2 YDEGEE. V was cut by 7 bases and J by 2 bases, with 10 bases left in between. The CDR3 is 12 residues long. The DNA of the CDR3 is TGTGCCAGCGACGGACGGACCTACGAGCAGTACTTC. It is translated as CASDGRTYEQYF. The whole variable domain, remainder taken from reference TRBV5-8 and TRBJ2-7, is EAGVTQSPTHLIKTRGQQATLRCSPISGHTSVYWYQQALGLGLQFLLWYDEGEERNRGNFPPRFSGRQFPNYSSELNVNALELEDSALYLCASDGRTYEQYFGPGTRLTVT.

The chain couples TRBV13 to TRBJ2-6; TRBD1 agrees at 7 bases. V lost 5 bases to trimming and J lost 1 base; unmatched junction nucleotides: 5. Germline-derived CDR1 and CDR2 are PRHDT and FYEKMQ (reference sequence). This CDR3 spans 16 amino acids. CDR3: CASSPDRVSGANVLTF. The CDR3 DNA follows: TGTGCCAGCAGCCCAGACAGGGTGTCTGGGGCCAACGTCCTGACTTTC.

The V call is TRBV19, the J call TRBJ1-2, with D unresolved. Germline V gene data show CDR1 as LNHDA and CDR2 as SQIVND (reference sequence). CDR3 size: 13 residues. V was cut by 5 bases and J by 8 bases, with 15 bases left in between. This CDR3 is CASSSRTLGGYTF. The DNA for the CDR3 is TGTGCCAGTAGTTCCCGGACCCTGGGGGGCTACACCTTC.

J is TRBJ1-3 and V is TRBV2; D not certain. The CDR3 loop spans 14 amino acids. V dropped 6 bases and J dropped 1 base, with 10 bases sitting between them. Germline V gene data show CDR1 as SNHLY and CDR2 as FYNNEI. The DNA for the CDR3 is TGTGCCAGCAGCCAATTACTATCTGGAAACACCATATATTTT. Translating it yields CASSQLLSGNTIYF. Based on the CDR3 plus reference TRBV2 and TRBJ1-3, the full variable domain is EPEVTQTPSHQVTQMGQEVILRCVPISNHLYFYWYRQILGQKVEFLVSFYNNEISEKSEIFDDQFSVERPDGSNFTLKIRSTKLEDSAMYFCASSQLLSGNTIYFGEGSWLTVV.

The chain uses TRBV18 and TRBJ2-1; a weak D match, TRBD1 (6 bases). The ends were cut back, 0 bases at V and 7 bases at J, with 16 bases in the middle. This CDR3 has 16 amino acids. Germline V gene lookup returns CDR1 KGHSH and CDR2 LQKENI. This chain's CDR3 is CASSPPGTLGKNEQFF. Written as DNA, the CDR3 is TGTGCCAGCTCACCACCCGGGACACTAGGGAAGAATGAGCAGTTCTTC.

V is TRBV7-9 and J is TRBJ2-4; 7 nucleotides agree with TRBD2. CDR3 size: 15 residues. Trimming took 1 base from V and 6 from J; bases not matched to a gene: 6. The germline V gene encodes CDR1 SEHNR and CDR2 FQNEAQ (reference sequence). Here the CDR3 DNA reads TGTGCCAGCAGCTTAGAGGGAGGGCCGGGAAACATTCAGTACTTC. Protein product: CASSLEGGPGNIQYF.

This clone has just one count. The chain employs TRBV7-2 and TRBJ1-2; D gene unclear. CDR3 length equals 8 residues. The germline gives CDR1 SGHTA, CDR2 FQGNSA. V lost 8 bases, J lost 12 bases, and 7 bases lay in between. The CDR3 sequence: CASPGHTF. The CDR3 DNA sequence: TGTGCCAGCCCCGGGCACACCTTC.

The rearrangement uses TRBV3-1 (or the pseudogene TRBV3-2) and TRBJ2-3, with 11 bases lining up with TRBD2. Germline loops: CDR1 LGHDT, CDR2 YNNKEL (reference sequence). The junction had 2 bases not matched to a gene; V was cut back by 3 bases and J by 6 bases. The length of the CDR3 is 14 residues. The CDR3: CASSQTSGKDTQYF. CDR3 bases: TGTGCCAGCAGCCAGACTAGCGGGAAGGATACGCAGTATTTT.

This clone appeared once. This sequence joins TRBV27 and TRBJ1-4; unclear D gene. V was cut by 6 bases and J by 8 bases, with 10 bases left in between. Germline lookup yields CDR1 MNHEY and CDR2 SMNVEV (reference sequence). The CDR3 is made up of 12 amino acids. CDR3 bases: TGTGCCAGCAGGGCAGTGGGGGAAAAACTGTTTTTT. As protein: CASRAVGEKLFF.

This chain uses TRBV9 with TRBJ1-1; unclear D gene. CDR1 and CDR2 (germline): SGDLS, YYNGEE. The ends were cut back, 4 bases at V and 3 bases at J, with 10 bases in the middle. This CDR3 is built from 13 residues. The CDR3 is CASSQSGDTEAFF. The CDR3 DNA is TGTGCCAGCAGCCAGAGTGGGGACACTGAAGCTTTCTTT.

The chain is built from TRBV11-2 and TRBJ1-6; D might be TRBD1 (5 bases). Per germline, CDR1 SGHAT and CDR2 FQNNGV. The CDR3 covers 13 residues. Trimming took 3 bases from V and 9 from J, leaving 9 bases between them. CDR3 nucleotide sequence: TGTGCCAGCAGCTTTGGGGGTTTTTCACCCCTCCACTTT. Encoded protein: CASSFGGFSPLHF.

The chain couples TRBV2 to TRBJ1-4; no clear D. This CDR3 comprises 14 residues. Germline lookup yields CDR1 SNHLY and CDR2 FYNNEI. The V gene lost 4 bases and the J gene lost 0 bases, with 6 bases spanning the gap. The CDR3 sequence: CASSGQTTNEKLFF. Written as DNA, the CDR3 is TGTGCCAGCAGTGGGCAGACAACTAATGAAAAACTGTTTTTT.

V usage is TRBV18 and J usage is TRBJ2-6; D remains unclear. Germline-derived CDR1 and CDR2 are KGHSH and LQKENI. CDR3 length: 16 residues. Trimming removed 2 bases from V and 3 bases from J, with 11 bases in between. CDR3 protein: CASSPGVSGGANVLTF. DNA of the CDR3: TGTGCCAGCTCACCAGGGGTTTCCGGTGGGGCCAACGTCCTGACTTTC.

J is TRBJ2-7 and V is TRBV19; either TRBD1 or TRBD2 may supply D (5 bases each). V was cut by 10 bases and J by 0 bases, with 16 bases left in between. The CDR3 contains 14 residues. From germline, CDR1 is LNHDA and CDR2 SQIVND (reference sequence). This CDR3 reads CATKEAGSSYEQYF. CDR3 DNA sequence: TGTGCCACAAAAGAGGCAGGGAGCTCCTACGAGCAGTACTTC.

CDR3: CATSDRQGPDTGELFF. In nucleotides, the CDR3 is TGTGCCACCAGTGACCGACAGGGCCCCGACACCGGGGAGCTGTTTTTT. The chain has TRBV24-1 and TRBJ2-2; 7 bases align to TRBD1. The CDR3 is 16 residues long. Germline loops: CDR1 KGHDR, CDR2 SFDVKD. With V trimmed by 4 bases and J by 3 bases, 7 bases remained unmatched.

This clone showed up just a few times. The chain has TRBV2 and TRBJ2-7; maybe TRBD1 (5 bases). Germline V gives CDR1 SNHLY, CDR2 FYNNEI. The CDR3 consists of 12 residues. Trimming removed 7 bases at V and 2 bases at J, with 9 bases between. The CDR3 is CASNAGTYEQYF. CDR3 bases: TGTGCCAGCAATGCAGGGACCTACGAGCAGTACTTC.

The J gene is TRBJ2-2, the V gene TRBV18; TRBD1 matches at 10 bases. The CDR3 covers 16 residues. Germline loops: CDR1 KGHSH, CDR2 LQKENI. With 2 bases clipped from V and 0 bases from J, the junction kept 0 bases outside the gene matches. The CDR3 DNA sequence: TGTGCCAGCTCACCAGGGACAGGGGCGAACACCGGGGAGCTGTTTTTT. Its translation: CASSPGTGANTGELFF.

This sequence joins TRBV12-3 or TRBV12-4 and TRBJ2-7, with D perhaps TRBD1 (5 bases). The CDR3 is made up of 13 amino acids. Deletions cut 1 base from V and 9 bases from J, with 13 bases between. DNA of the CDR3: TGTGCCAGCAGTTTAGGGGGCGCCGAACGGCAGTACTTC. Translating it yields CASSLGGAERQYF.